Each of the 4 T cell receptor beta chains below was sequenced from the same sample in a study of post-analysis software for immune sequencing data. Whole-study findings and limits: There were five or six TRBV segments more frequent in patients than controls, and TRBV5-6, TRBV5-1 and TRBV20-1 were among them.

The antigens of these receptors remain unknown. TCR beta cDNA libraries had unique molecular identifiers. TCRdb analysed the PCR reads with MiXCR anew, one entry per CDR3 protein. There are some 690,000 distinct CDR3 sequences in the sample; 25% to 30% occur only once, and roughly 0.57% lies in the top ten. The sample comprised blood. These receptor sequences come from a girl aged 10 to 17 with multiple sclerosis.

This clonotype has a handful of counts. The CDR3 bases are TGCGCCAGCAGCCAGACAGGGAAGAGCACAGATACGCAGTATTTT. Encoded protein: CASSQTGKSTDTQYF. The V call is TRBV4-1, the J call TRBJ2-3; 7 nucleotides align to TRBD1. Germline V gene data show CDR1 as MGHRA and CDR2 as YSYEKL. V gave up 3 bases and J gave up 0 bases; unmatched junction bases: 3. The CDR3 is made up of 15 amino acids.

There are a few counts of this clonotype. Compared with germline, one end of the junction differs, possibly owing to a read error. The gene calls are TRBV27 and TRBJ1-1, with a weak D call TRBD1 (6 bases). There are 13 residues in the CDR3. CDR1 and CDR2 from the germline V gene are MNHEY and SMNVEV (reference sequence). This CDR3 reads CASSPGVGTEAFF. The CDR3 nucleotides are TGCGCCAGCAGCCCAGGGGTTGGGACTGAAGCTTTCTTT.

V gene TRBV7-2 combines with J gene TRBJ2-5; TRBD2 matches 11 bases. Germline CDR1 and CDR2: SGHTA and FQGNSA. This CDR3 is built from 15 residues. Trimming cost V 5 bases and J 11 bases; bases outside gene matches: 13. In DNA, the CDR3 is TGTGCCAGCAGCCCGTATCTAGCGGGGGGCTGGGAGCAGTACTTC. It specifies CASSPYLAGGWEQYF. The full variable domain, completed using reference TRBV7-2 and TRBJ2-5, is GAGVSQSPSNKVTEKGKDVELRCDPISGHTALYWYRQSLGQGLEFLIYFQGNSAPDKSGLPSDRFSAERTGGSVSTLTIQRTQQEDSAVYLCASSPYLAGGWEQYFGPGTRLLVL.

This clonotype was found many times. The rearrangement joins TRBV5-1 to TRBJ2-7, with D hard to call. Germline assignment: CDR1 SGHRS and CDR2 YFSETQ. The CDR3 spans 14 residues. Trimming stripped 3 bases from V and 5 bases from J, with 15 bases between. The CDR3 sequence: CASSSGVFGDEQYF. The CDR3 region has the DNA TGCGCCAGCAGCTCGGGTGTTTTTGGTGACGAGCAGTACTTC.